A selection of T cell receptor beta chains follows, all from one sample in a study of blood T cell repertoires in COVID-19. Sequencing was performed with immunoSEQ multiplex PCR; in TCRdb, only in-frame clones are kept and a portion is missing. The sample has about 170,000 clones, less than 85% seen once. Sequenced material: PBMCs or T cells enriched from blood (not recorded which). Receptors originate from a man in his forties or fifties who had recovered from COVID-19. CDR3s include the opening cysteine and the closing phenylalanine or tryptophan. D genes are given only for firm matches. Rows give clone size only sometimes, using once, few, many, or a class for an expanded clone.

v_gene: TRBV25-1; j_gene: TRBJ1-2; abundance: NA; d_gene: NA; CDR3aa: CASSDPSGVGYTF; CDR3nt: TGTGCCAGCAGTGATCCCAGCGGGGTTGGCTACACCTTC
v_gene: TRBV19; j_gene: TRBJ1-4; abundance: NA; d_gene: NA; CDR3aa: CASSMPRGRLNEKLFF; CDR3nt: TGTGCCAGTAGTATGCCCAGGGGCCGCCTTAATGAAAAACTGTTTTTT
v_gene: TRBV10-3; j_gene: TRBJ2-1; abundance: NA; d_gene: NA; CDR3aa: CAISGSESSYNEQFF; CDR3nt: TGTGCCATCAGTGGTTCGGAGAGCTCCTACAATGAGCAGTTCTTC
v_gene: TRBV4-1; j_gene: TRBJ2-5; abundance: NA; d_gene: NA; CDR3aa: CASSQEGRGKGETQYF; CDR3nt: TGCGCCAGCAGCCAAGAGGGGCGGGGCAAAGGAGAGACCCAGTACTTC
v_gene: TRBV4-1; j_gene: TRBJ1-5; abundance: NA; d_gene: NA; CDR3aa: CASSQYREQPQHF; CDR3nt: TGCGCCAGCAGCCAATACAGGGAACAGCCCCAGCATTTT
v_gene: TRBV4-1; j_gene: TRBJ2-5; abundance: NA; d_gene: NA; CDR3aa: CASSPKFGLVTEETQYF; CDR3nt: TGCGCCAGCAGCCCAAAATTCGGTTTGGTCACGGAAGAGACCCAGTACTTC
v_gene: TRBV11-2; j_gene: TRBJ2-3; abundance: NA; d_gene: TRBD2; CDR3aa: CASSSKGGRVDTQYF; CDR3nt: TGTGCCAGCAGCTCCAAGGGTGGGAGGGTAGATACGCAGTATTTT
v_gene: TRBV27; j_gene: TRBJ1-6; abundance: NA; d_gene: NA; CDR3aa: CASSLGLLENSPLHF; CDR3nt: TGTGCCAGCAGTTTAGGACTTTTAGAAAATTCACCCCTCCACTTT
v_gene: TRBV12-3/TRBV12-4; j_gene: TRBJ2-1; abundance: NA; d_gene: NA; CDR3aa: CASSPRGYNEQFF; CDR3nt: TGTGCCAGCAGTCCCCGCGGCTACAATGAGCAGTTCTTC
v_gene: TRBV5-5; j_gene: TRBJ1-6; abundance: NA; d_gene: NA; CDR3aa: CASTTVPNSPLHF; CDR3nt: TGTGCCAGCACGACAGTGCCGAATTCACCCCTCCACTTT
v_gene: TRBV7-2; j_gene: TRBJ1-6; abundance: NA; d_gene: TRBD1; CDR3aa: CASSLVPGGILSPLHF; CDR3nt: TGTGCCAGCAGCTTAGTTCCAGGGGGAATACTTTCACCCCTCCACTTT
v_gene: TRBV5-4; j_gene: TRBJ2-2; abundance: NA; d_gene: TRBD2; CDR3aa: CASSRAGGLTGELFF; CDR3nt: TGTGCCAGCAGTCGGGCGGGGGGTTTAACCGGGGAGCTGTTTTTT
v_gene: TRBV4-2; j_gene: TRBJ2-3; abundance: NA; d_gene: NA; CDR3aa: CASSRLRVSSTDTQYF; CDR3nt: TGTGCCAGCTCCCGATTACGGGTATCTAGCACAGATACGCAGTATTTT
v_gene: TRBV9; j_gene: TRBJ2-5; abundance: NA; d_gene: TRBD2; CDR3aa: CASSVGVAGGQETQYF; CDR3nt: TGTGCCAGCAGCGTAGGGGTGGCGGGGGGACAAGAGACCCAGTACTTC
v_gene: TRBV11-2; j_gene: TRBJ2-7; abundance: NA; d_gene: NA; CDR3aa: CASSLGGGPGYEQYF; CDR3nt: TGTGCCAGCAGCTTAGGGGGGGGGCCCGGTTACGAGCAGTACTTC
v_gene: TRBV5-1; j_gene: TRBJ1-3; abundance: NA; d_gene: TRBD1; CDR3aa: CASSLRGLGNTIYF; CDR3nt: TGCGCCAGCAGCTTGAGGGGGCTGGGAAACACCATATATTTT
v_gene: TRBV4-1; j_gene: TRBJ2-5; abundance: NA; d_gene: TRBD2; CDR3aa: CASSLRRAGDSETQYF; CDR3nt: TGCGCCAGCAGCCTGCGTAGAGCGGGGGACTCGGAGACCCAGTACTTC
v_gene: TRBV20-1; j_gene: TRBJ2-3; abundance: NA; d_gene: TRBD2; CDR3aa: CSASPSGGWVSTDTQYF; CDR3nt: TGCAGTGCTAGTCCTAGCGGGGGGTGGGTCTCGACAGATACGCAGTATTTT
v_gene: TRBV19; j_gene: TRBJ2-7; abundance: NA; d_gene: NA; CDR3aa: CASSLQGPGTEQYF; CDR3nt: TGTGCCAGTAGTCTTCAGGGGCCAGGGACCGAGCAGTACTTC
v_gene: TRBV6-2/TRBV6-3; j_gene: TRBJ1-2; abundance: few; d_gene: TRBD1; CDR3aa: CASSAPGQGNYGYTF; CDR3nt: TGTGCCAGCAGTGCACCGGGACAGGGTAACTATGGCTACACCTTC
v_gene: TRBV5-1; j_gene: TRBJ2-1; abundance: NA; d_gene: NA; CDR3aa: CASSLDDSLSYNEQFF; CDR3nt: TGCGCCAGCAGCTTGGACGACAGCCTCTCCTACAATGAGCAGTTCTTC
v_gene: TRBV5-6; j_gene: TRBJ1-2; abundance: NA; d_gene: NA; CDR3aa: CASSLAVLPIASGYGYTF; CDR3nt: TGTGCCAGCAGCTTGGCGGTCCTCCCCATAGCTTCCGGCTATGGCTACACCTTC
v_gene: TRBV9; j_gene: TRBJ1-2; abundance: NA; d_gene: TRBD1; CDR3aa: CASSGQGQGSCTF; CDR3nt: TGTGCCAGCAGCGGACAGGGACAGGGGAGTTGCACCTTC
v_gene: TRBV18; j_gene: TRBJ1-4; abundance: NA; d_gene: TRBD1; CDR3aa: CASSPRQGDPRANEKLFF; CDR3nt: TGTGCCAGCTCACCAAGACAGGGGGATCCTCGAGCAAATGAAAAACTGTTTTTT
v_gene: TRBV6-5; j_gene: TRBJ2-2; abundance: NA; d_gene: TRBD1; CDR3aa: CASSSRGQDTGELFF; CDR3nt: TGTGCCAGCAGTTCCAGGGGGCAGGACACCGGGGAGCTGTTTTTT
v_gene: TRBV24-1; j_gene: TRBJ1-3; abundance: once; d_gene: NA; CDR3aa: CATAQESGQGATSSSGNTIYF; CDR3nt: TGTGCCACCGCCCAAGAGTCGGGACAAGGGGCCACGTCAAGCTCTGGAAACACCATATATTTT
v_gene: TRBV7-9; j_gene: TRBJ2-2; abundance: once; d_gene: TRBD2; CDR3aa: CASRHGLAYTGELFF; CDR3nt: TGTGCCAGCAGACACGGACTAGCTTACACCGGGGAGCTGTTTTTT
v_gene: TRBV18; j_gene: TRBJ2-2; abundance: few; d_gene: NA; CDR3aa: CASSRPTVSNTGELFF; CDR3nt: TGTGCCAGCTCACGACCGACAGTTTCGAACACCGGGGAGCTGTTTTTT
v_gene: TRBV4-2; j_gene: TRBJ1-3; abundance: NA; d_gene: TRBD1; CDR3aa: CASSQGGTGLGGNTIYF; CDR3nt: TGTGCCAGCAGCCAAGGAGGGACAGGGTTGGGTGGAAACACCATATATTTT
v_gene: TRBV2; j_gene: TRBJ2-6; abundance: NA; d_gene: TRBD1; CDR3aa: CASTTTGDGANVLTF; CDR3nt: TGTGCCAGCACCACGACAGGGGACGGGGCCAACGTCCTGACTTTC
v_gene: TRBV10-3; j_gene: TRBJ1-5; abundance: NA; d_gene: NA; CDR3aa: CAISETGENQPQHF; CDR3nt: TGTGCCATCAGTGAGACAGGTGAGAATCAGCCCCAGCATTTT
v_gene: TRBV9; j_gene: TRBJ1-5; abundance: NA; d_gene: TRBD1; CDR3aa: CATLQGRAESAQHF; CDR3nt: TGTGCCACCCTACAGGGGAGAGCGGAATCAGCCCAGCATTTT